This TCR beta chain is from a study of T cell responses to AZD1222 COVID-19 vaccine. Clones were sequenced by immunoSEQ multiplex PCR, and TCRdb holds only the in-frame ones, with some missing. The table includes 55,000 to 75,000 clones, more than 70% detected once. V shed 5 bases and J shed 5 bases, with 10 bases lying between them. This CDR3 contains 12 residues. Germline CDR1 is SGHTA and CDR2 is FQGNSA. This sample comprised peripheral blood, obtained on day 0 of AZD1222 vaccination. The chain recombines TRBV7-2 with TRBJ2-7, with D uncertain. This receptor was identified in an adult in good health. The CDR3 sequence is CASSDRVDEQYF. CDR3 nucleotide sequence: TGTGCCAGCAGCGATAGGGTCGACGAGCAGTACTTC. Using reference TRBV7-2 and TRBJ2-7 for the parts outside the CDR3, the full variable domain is GAGVSQSPSNKVTEKGKDVELRCDPISGHTALYWYRQSLGQGLEFLIYFQGNSAPDKSGLPSDRFSAERTGGSVSTLTIQRTQQEDSAVYLCASSDRVDEQYFGPGTRLTVT.